Below are 8 T cell receptor beta chains sequenced from a single sample in a study of OX40 agonist ivuxolimab in advanced cancers. TCRdb's copy holds only in-frame clones and misses some; the assay was immunoSEQ multiplex PCR. The table shows about 54,000 clones, with approximately 90% occurring only once. The material was CD4+ or CD8+ T cells sorted from blood, obtained in a trial of the OX40 agonist ivuxolimab. The receptors originated from an adult with an advanced solid tumor such as melanoma, head and neck, liver or kidney cancer.

The V call is TRBV18, the J call TRBJ2-5; no firm D call. The germline CDR1 and CDR2 sequences are KGHSH and LQKENI. V was cut by 1 base and J by 1 base, with 7 bases left in between. The CDR3 contains 14 residues. CDR3 amino acids: CASSPRAGQETQYF. CDR3 sequence (DNA): TGTGCCAGCTCACCACGCGCAGGCCAAGAGACCCAGTACTTC.

The chain has TRBV5-5 and TRBJ2-3; no definite D call. The germline CDR1 and CDR2 sequences are SGHKS and YYEKEE (reference sequence). CDR3 length equals 12 residues. With 3 bases removed from V and 6 bases from J, the gap between germline ends came to 8 bases. The CDR3 sequence: CASSSLADTQYF. CDR3 sequence (DNA): TGTGCCAGCAGCTCCCTCGCCGATACGCAGTATTTT.

The chain links TRBV2 to TRBJ2-7; D is uncertain. Germline CDR1 and CDR2: SNHLY and FYNNEI. V gave up 4 bases and J gave up 3 bases, with 10 bases separating them. The CDR3 is 13 residues long. The CDR3 nucleotides read TGTGCCAGCAGTGGGCAAGCAAACTACGAGCAGTACTTC. This sequence encodes CASSGQANYEQYF. Full variable domain (outside the CDR3, taken from reference TRBV2 and TRBJ2-7): EPEVTQTPSHQVTQMGQEVILRCVPISNHLYFYWYRQILGQKVEFLVSFYNNEISEKSEIFDDQFSVERPDGSNFTLKIRSTKLEDSAMYFCASSGQANYEQYFGPGTRLTVT.

This chain connects TRBV11-2 to TRBJ1-1, with a tentative D call TRBD1 (5 bases). Germline loops: CDR1 SGHAT, CDR2 FQNNGV. With 4 bases removed from V and 0 bases from J, the gap between germline ends came to 12 bases. The CDR3 is 15 residues long. The CDR3 DNA reads as TGTGCCAGCAGCTCACGGTGGGGGATGAACACTGAAGCTTTCTTT. This codes for CASSSRWGMNTEAFF.

The J gene is TRBJ1-6, the V gene TRBV18; TRBD1 matches at 8 bases. The germline V gene has CDR1 KGHSH and CDR2 LQKENI. V lost 4 bases to trimming and J lost 6 bases; unmatched junction nucleotides: 5. The CDR3 is 15 amino acids. The CDR3 coding sequence is TGTGCCAGCTCACAGGGACAGGCCGTTAATTCACCCCTCCACTTT. Translation gives CASSQGQAVNSPLHF.

V is TRBV2 and J is TRBJ1-4; D possibly corresponds to TRBD1 (5 bases). Germline V gives CDR1 SNHLY, CDR2 FYNNEI. CDR3 size: 14 residues. Trimming pared 6 bases from V and 6 bases from J, leaving 14 bases between. Written as DNA, the CDR3 is TGTGCCAGCAGAGAGGGCCGGGGGGATGAAAAACTGTTTTTT. It encodes CASREGRGDEKLFF.

The CDR3 sequence is CASSEIGYEQYF. As DNA, the CDR3 is TGTGCCAGCAGTGAAATCGGGTACGAGCAGTACTTC. The rearrangement uses TRBV6-1 and TRBJ2-7, with D uncertain. The CDR3 extends over 12 amino acids. The V and J ends lost 2 bases and 4 bases respectively, with 6 bases between them. The germline V gene encodes CDR1 MNHNS and CDR2 SASEGT.

The J gene is TRBJ1-2, the V gene TRBV12-5; 8 nucleotides line up with TRBD1. The V and J ends lost 5 bases and 4 bases, in that order; junction bases with no gene match: 12. The germline V gene has CDR1 LGHNT and CDR2 FRNRAP. This CDR3 has 16 amino acids. Written as DNA, the CDR3 is TGTGCTAGTGGTAGTACTCCAGGGGGCTCTTGCTATGGCTACACCTTC. This encodes CASGSTPGGSCYGYTF.